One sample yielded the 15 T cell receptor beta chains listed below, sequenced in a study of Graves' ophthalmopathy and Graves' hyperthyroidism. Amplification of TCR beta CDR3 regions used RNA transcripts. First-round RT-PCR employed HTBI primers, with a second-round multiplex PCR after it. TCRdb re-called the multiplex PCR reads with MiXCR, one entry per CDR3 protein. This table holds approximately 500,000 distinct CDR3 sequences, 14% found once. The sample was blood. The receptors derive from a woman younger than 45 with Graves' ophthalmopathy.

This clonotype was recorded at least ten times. The chain's CDR3 is CASSLVGNGELFF. CDR3 bases: TGTGCCAGCAGTTTGGTAGGGAACGGGGAGCTGTTTTTT. The rearrangement joins TRBV28 to TRBJ2-2; no clear D gene. The V gene lost 3 bases and the J gene lost 7 bases, with 9 bases spanning the gap. There are 13 residues in the CDR3. Germline V gene data show CDR1 as MDHEN and CDR2 as SYDVKM.

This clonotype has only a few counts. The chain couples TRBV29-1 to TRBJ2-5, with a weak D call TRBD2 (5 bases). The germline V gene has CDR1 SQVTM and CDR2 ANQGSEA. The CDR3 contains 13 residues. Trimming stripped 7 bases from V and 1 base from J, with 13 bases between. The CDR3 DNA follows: TGCAGCGCTCAGCGAGGGTCCCAAGAGACCCAGTACTTC. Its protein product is CSAQRGSQETQYF.

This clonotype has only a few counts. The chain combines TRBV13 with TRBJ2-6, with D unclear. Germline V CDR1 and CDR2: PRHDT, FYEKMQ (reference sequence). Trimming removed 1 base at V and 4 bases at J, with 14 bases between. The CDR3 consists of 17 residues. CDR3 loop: CASSLEGSRPGANVLTF. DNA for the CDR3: TGTGCCAGCAGCTTAGAAGGTTCTAGGCCAGGGGCCAACGTCCTGACTTTC.

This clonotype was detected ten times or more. CDR3 sequence reads: CASTRSGGSYEQYF. DNA for the CDR3: TGTGCCAGCACCCGGAGCGGGGGAAGCTACGAGCAGTACTTC. V usage is TRBV27 and J usage is TRBJ2-7; TRBD2 aligns across 8 bases. V shed 7 bases, J shed 3 bases, and the junction held 8 bases outside the gene matches. Germline lookup yields CDR1 MNHEY and CDR2 SMNVEV (reference sequence). This CDR3 comprises 14 residues.

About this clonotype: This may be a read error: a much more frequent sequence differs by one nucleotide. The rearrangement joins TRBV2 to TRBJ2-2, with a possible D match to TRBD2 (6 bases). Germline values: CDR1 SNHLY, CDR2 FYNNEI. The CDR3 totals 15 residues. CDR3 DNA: TGTGCCAGCAGGGGGTATGGAGGGAACACCGGGGAGCTGTGTTTT. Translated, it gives CASRGYGGNTGELCF.

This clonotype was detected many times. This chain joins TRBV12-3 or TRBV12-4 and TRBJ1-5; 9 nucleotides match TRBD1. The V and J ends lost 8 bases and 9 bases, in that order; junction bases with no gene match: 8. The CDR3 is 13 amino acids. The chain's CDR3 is CASVSGQGGPQHF. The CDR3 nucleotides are TGTGCCAGCGTTTCGGGACAGGGAGGGCCCCAGCATTTT.

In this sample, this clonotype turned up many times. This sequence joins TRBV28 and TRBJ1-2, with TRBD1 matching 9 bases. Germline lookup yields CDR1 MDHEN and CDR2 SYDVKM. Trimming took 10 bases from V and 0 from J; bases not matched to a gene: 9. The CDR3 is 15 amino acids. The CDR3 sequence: CATKDRGRTNYGYTF. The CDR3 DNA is TGTGCCACCAAGGACAGGGGAAGGACTAACTATGGCTACACCTTC.

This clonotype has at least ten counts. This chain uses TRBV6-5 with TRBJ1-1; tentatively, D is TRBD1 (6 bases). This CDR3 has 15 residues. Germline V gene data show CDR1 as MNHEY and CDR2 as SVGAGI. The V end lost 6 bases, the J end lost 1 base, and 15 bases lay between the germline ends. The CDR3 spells CASRYRALRNTEAFF. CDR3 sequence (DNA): TGTGCCAGCAGGTACAGGGCGCTCAGGAACACTGAAGCTTTCTTT.

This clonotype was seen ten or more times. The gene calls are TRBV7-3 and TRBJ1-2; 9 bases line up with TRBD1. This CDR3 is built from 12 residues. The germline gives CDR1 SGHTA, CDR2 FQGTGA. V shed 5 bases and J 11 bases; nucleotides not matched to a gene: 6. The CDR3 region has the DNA TGTGCCAGCAGCAACCAACAGGGGGCATACACCTTC. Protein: CASSNQQGAYTF.

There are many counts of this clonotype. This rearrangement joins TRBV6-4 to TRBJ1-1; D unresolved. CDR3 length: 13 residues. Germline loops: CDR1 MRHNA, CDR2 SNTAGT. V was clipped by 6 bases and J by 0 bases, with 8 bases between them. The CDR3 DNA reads TGTGCCAGCAGAGCAAACATGAACACTGAAGCTTTCTTT. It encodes CASRANMNTEAFF.

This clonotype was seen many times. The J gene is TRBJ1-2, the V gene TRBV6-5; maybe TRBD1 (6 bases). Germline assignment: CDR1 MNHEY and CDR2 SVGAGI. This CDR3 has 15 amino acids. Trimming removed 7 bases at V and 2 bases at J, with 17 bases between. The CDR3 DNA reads TGTGCCAGCACTTCTACGACAGGCCTAAACTATGGCTACACCTTC. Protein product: CASTSTTGLNYGYTF.

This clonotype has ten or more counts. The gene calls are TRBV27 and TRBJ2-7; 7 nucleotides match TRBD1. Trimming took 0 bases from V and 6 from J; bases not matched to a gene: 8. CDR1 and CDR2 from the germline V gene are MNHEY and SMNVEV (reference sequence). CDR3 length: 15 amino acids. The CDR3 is CASSLSTGMGSEQYF. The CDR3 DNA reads TGTGCCAGCAGTTTATCGACAGGGATGGGTAGCGAGCAGTACTTC.

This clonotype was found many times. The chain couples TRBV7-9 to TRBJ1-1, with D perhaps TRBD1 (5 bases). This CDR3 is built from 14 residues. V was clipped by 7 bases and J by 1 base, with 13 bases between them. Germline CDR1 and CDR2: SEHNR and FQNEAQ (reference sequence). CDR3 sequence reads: CASTKGRRNTEAFF. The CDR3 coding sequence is TGTGCCAGCACTAAGGGACGGAGGAACACTGAAGCTTTCTTT.

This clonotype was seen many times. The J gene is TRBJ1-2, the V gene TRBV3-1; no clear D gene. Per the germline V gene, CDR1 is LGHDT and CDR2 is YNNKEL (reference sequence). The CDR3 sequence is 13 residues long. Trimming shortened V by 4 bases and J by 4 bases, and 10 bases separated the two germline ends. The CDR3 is CASSPPSGYGYTF. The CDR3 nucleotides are TGTGCCAGCAGCCCACCTTCTGGCTATGGCTACACCTTC.

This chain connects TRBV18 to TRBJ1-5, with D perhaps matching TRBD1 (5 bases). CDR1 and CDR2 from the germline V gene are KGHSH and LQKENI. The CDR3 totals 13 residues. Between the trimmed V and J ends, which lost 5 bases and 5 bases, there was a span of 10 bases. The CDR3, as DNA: TGTGCCAGCTCAAGGACATCCGATCAGCCCCAGCATTTT. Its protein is CASSRTSDQPQHF.